This is a list of T cell receptor beta chains from one sample in a study of tumor-infiltrating lymphocytes in primary liver carcinoma. TCRdb passed the multiplex PCR reads through MiXCR, listing each CDR3 protein once. The repertoire consists of 100,000 to 150,000 distinct CDR3 sequences, with 64% occurring once and the leading ten covering 7% to 10%. Sequencing was carried out using liver tumor tissue from sampling region 3. Receptor source: a woman aged 55-75 years with primary liver carcinoma and hepatitis B virus infection. The CDR3 runs from the conserved cysteine through the conserved F or W. The D gene is left open where the match is weak. Part of the rows lack a size; the others show once, few, many or a class for expanded clones.

J gene | D gene | clone size | V gene | CDR3 DNA | CDR3 protein
TRBJ1-2 | . | . | TRBV6-6 | TGTGCCAGCAGTTACGACCGAGAGTATGGCTACACCTTC | CASSYDREYGYTF
TRBJ2-5 | . | many | TRBV5-6 | TGTGCCAGCAGCACGGACGGGAACCAAGAGACCCAGTACTTC | CASSTDGNQETQYF
TRBJ2-2 | . | . | TRBV5-1 | TGCGCCGGCAGGTTGGGGCTTCCGAACACCGGGGAGCTGTTTTTT | CAGRLGLPNTGELFF
TRBJ2-3 | TRBD2 | . | TRBV5-1 | TGCGCCAGTAGTCACAACGGGAGGTCCGATACGCAGTATTTT | CASSHNGRSDTQYF
TRBJ2-2 | . | . | TRBV19 | TGTGCCAGTAGGAAAGGTCGGGCCGAGAACACCGGGGAGCTGTTTTTT | CASRKGRAENTGELFF
TRBJ1-1 | . | few | TRBV10-3 | TGTGCCACTTACCCGACGATGAACACTGAAGCTTTCTTT | CATYPTMNTEAFF
TRBJ2-7 | TRBD2 | . | TRBV11-2 | TGTGCCAGCAGCAACGAACTAGCGGGGAGTGGCTACGAGCCGTACTTC | CASSNELAGSGYEPYF
TRBJ2-2 | . | . | TRBV11-2 | TGTGCCAGCAGCTTCCTAGCAGGAGTGAACACCGGGGAGCCGTTTTTT | CASSFLAGVNTGEPFF
TRBJ2-7 | . | many | TRBV5-1 | TGCGCCAGCAGCTTGGAGGGCCTACGGCAGTACTTC | CASSLEGLRQYF
TRBJ2-7 | . | . | TRBV6-1 | TGTGCCTGCAGTGAAGCTTTCGAGGGATACGAGGAGTACTTC | CACSEAFEGYEEYF
TRBJ2-7 | . | many | TRBV7-9 | TGTGCCAGCAGCCCTAACAGCGAGCAGTACTTC | CASSPNSEQYF
TRBJ2-4 | . | . | TRBV5-1 | TGCGCCAGCAGCTTGATTGGTGGCCAAAACATTCAGTACTTC | CASSLIGGQNIQYF
TRBJ2-3 | TRBD1 | . | TRBV29-1 | TGCAGTGTTGGGGACAGGACCCTCACTAATACGCAGTATTTT | CSVGDRTLTNTQYF
TRBJ2-7 | TRBD2 | . | TRBV5-1 | TGCGCCAGCAGCAGGACCTCTAGCGGGAGGGTCTACGAGCAGTACTTC | CASSRTSSGRVYEQYF
TRBJ1-2 | . | . | TRBV5-1 | TGCGCCAGCAACTTGAATAACCCGGGGGCGTGGGGCTACACCTTC | CASNLNNPGAWGYTF
TRBJ2-1 | . | many | TRBV12-3/TRBV12-4 | TGTGCCAGCAGTCCCCATGAGCAGTTCTTC | CASSPHEQFF
TRBJ1-6 | . | . | TRBV30 | TGTGTCTGGAGAGTACTCAGTTCACCCCTCCACTTT | CVWRVLSSPLHF
TRBJ1-2 | . | . | TRBV4-1 | TGCGCCAGCAGCCAAGGGGCAGGAGCTAACTATGGCTACGCCTTC | CASSQGAGANYGYAF
TRBJ2-7 | . | . | TRBV5-1 | TGCGCCAGCAGCTTGAATGCAGGCAAGGACTACGAGCAGTACTTC | CASSLNAGKDYEQYF
TRBJ2-1 | TRBD2 | many | TRBV12-3/TRBV12-4 | TGTGCCAGCAGTTCGACGGGAGGGCTCGGTGAGCAGTTCTTC | CASSSTGGLGEQFF
TRBJ2-3 | TRBD1 | . | TRBV11-2 | TGTGCCAGCAGCTTCATGTGGGACAGAAGGGATACGCAGTATTTT | CASSFMWDRRDTQYF